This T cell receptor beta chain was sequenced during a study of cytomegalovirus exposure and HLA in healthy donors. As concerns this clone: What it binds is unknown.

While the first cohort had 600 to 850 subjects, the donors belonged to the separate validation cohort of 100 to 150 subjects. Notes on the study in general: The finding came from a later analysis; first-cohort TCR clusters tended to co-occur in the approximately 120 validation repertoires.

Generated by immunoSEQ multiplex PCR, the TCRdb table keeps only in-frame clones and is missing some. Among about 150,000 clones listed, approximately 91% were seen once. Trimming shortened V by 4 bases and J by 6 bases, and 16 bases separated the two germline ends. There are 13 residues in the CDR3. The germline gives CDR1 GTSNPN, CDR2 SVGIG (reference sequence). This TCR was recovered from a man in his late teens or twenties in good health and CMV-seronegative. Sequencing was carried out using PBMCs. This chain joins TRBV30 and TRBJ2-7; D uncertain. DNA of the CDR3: TGTGCCTGGACGGCAGGATCCAGTACCGAGCAGTACTTC. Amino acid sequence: CAWTAGSSTEQYF. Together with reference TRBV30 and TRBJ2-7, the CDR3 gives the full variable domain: SQTIHQWPATLVQPVGSPLSLECTVEGTSNPNLYWYRQAAGRGLQLLFYSVGIGQISSEVPQNLSASRPQDRQFILSSKKLLLSDSGFYLCAWTAGSSTEQYFGPGTRLTVT.